What follows are 26 T cell receptor beta chains derived from one specimen sequenced in a study of blood T cell repertoires in COVID-19. Assay: immunoSEQ multiplex PCR; the TCRdb copy retains only in-frame clones and omits some. This sample yields roughly 120,000 clones, of which over 75% are seen a single time; 1.8% belongs to the top ten. Material: peripheral blood. The receptors here all came from a human donor with active COVID-19. The donor label of this sample is uncertain.

This chain joins TRBV5-4 and TRBJ2-1, with 13 bases identical to TRBD2. Looked up from germline, CDR1 is SGHNT and CDR2 is YYREEE (reference sequence). V was pared by 3 bases and J by 4 bases, with 7 bases of the junction left unmatched. The CDR3 runs to 17 residues. The CDR3 spells CASSSRTSGGPYNEQFF. The CDR3 coding sequence is TGTGCCAGCAGCTCTCGGACTAGCGGGGGCCCTTACAATGAGCAGTTCTTC.

This clone appeared once. CDR3 coding DNA: TGTGCCAGCAAACGGACTAGCGGTGAGACCCAGTACTTC. Amino acid sequence: CASKRTSGETQYF. This sequence joins TRBV25-1 and TRBJ2-5; 10 bases line up with TRBD2. This CDR3 is built from 13 residues. CDR1 MGHDK and CDR2 SYGVNS come from the germline V gene. Trimming cost V 7 bases and J 5 bases; bases outside gene matches: 4.

Only one count was recorded for this clone. The V and J genes are TRBV11-2 and TRBJ2-3; 8 bases align to TRBD2. Germline CDR1 and CDR2: SGHAT and FQNNGV. With 1 base clipped from V and 2 bases from J, the junction kept 2 bases outside the gene matches. This CDR3 spans 15 amino acids. This CDR3 reads CASSLVAGTTDTQYF. CDR3 sequence (DNA): TGTGCCAGCAGCTTAGTAGCGGGGACCACAGATACGCAGTATTTT.

V usage is TRBV7-3 and J usage is TRBJ2-3; 10 positions agree with TRBD2. Unmatched junction bases numbered 3, after V lost 5 bases and J lost 4 bases. CDR1 and CDR2 (germline): SGHTA, FQGTGA. CDR3 size: 14 residues. This CDR3 is CASSPSGGADTQYF. CDR3 coding DNA: TGTGCCAGCAGCCCGAGCGGGGGGGCAGATACGCAGTATTTT.

The V gene is TRBV19, the J gene TRBJ1-5; a possible D gene is TRBD1 (5 bases). The CDR3 has 15 amino acids. Germline V gives CDR1 LNHDA, CDR2 SQIVND (reference sequence). The V and J ends lost 7 bases and 1 base respectively, with 14 bases between them. DNA of the CDR3: TGTGCCAGTATGAGGGTCGGGGGGAGCAATCAGCCCCAGCATTTT. Its translation is CASMRVGGSNQPQHF.

The chain recombines TRBV11-2 with TRBJ2-7, with a tentative D call TRBD1 (6 bases). The V gene's germline CDR1 is SGHAT and CDR2 FQNNGV. This CDR3 is built from 13 residues. V lost 1 base and J lost 7, with 11 bases in between. CDR3 nucleotides: TGTGCCAGCAGCTTAGCAGGGGTAGGGGAGCAGTACTTC. Translation gives CASSLAGVGEQYF. The complete variable domain, with remaining parts taken from reference TRBV11-2 and TRBJ2-7, reads EAGVAQSPRYKIIEKRQSVAFWCNPISGHATLYWYQQILGQGPKLLIQFQNNGVVDDSQLPKDRFSAERLKGVDSTLKIQPAKLEDSAVYLCASSLAGVGEQYFGPGTRLTVT.

This sequence joins TRBV7-3 and TRBJ1-4; D is undetermined. V dropped 3 bases and J dropped 7 bases, with 9 bases sitting between them. Germline CDR1 and CDR2: SGHTA and FQGTGA. The CDR3 has 13 amino acids. The CDR3 reads CASSFLVGEKLFF. For the CDR3, the DNA is TGTGCCAGCAGCTTTTTAGTCGGTGAAAAACTGTTTTTT.

This clone was observed a single time. The rearrangement uses TRBV18 and TRBJ2-5; D is unclear. The CDR3 loop spans 12 amino acids. Per the germline V gene, CDR1 is KGHSH and CDR2 is LQKENI. The V gene lost 4 bases and the J gene lost 4 bases, with 7 bases spanning the gap. The CDR3 nucleotides are TGTGCCAGCTCACTCAAGCGAGAGACCCAGTACTTC. Amino acid sequence: CASSLKRETQYF.

The rearrangement links TRBV27 to TRBJ1-2; TRBD1 matches 7 bases. This CDR3 is built from 14 residues. The germline V gene encodes CDR1 MNHEY and CDR2 SMNVEV (reference sequence). V shed 1 base, J shed 9 bases, and the junction held 8 bases outside the gene matches. The CDR3 nucleotides are TGTGCCAGCAGTTTATGGGGACAGCTCGGACGCTACACCTTC. This translates into CASSLWGQLGRYTF.

The chain employs TRBV11-1 and TRBJ2-7; the match to TRBD2 covers 9 bases. Per the germline V gene, CDR1 is SGHAT and CDR2 is FQDESV (reference sequence). The CDR3 totals 16 residues. V lost 4 bases to trimming and J lost 4 bases; unmatched junction nucleotides: 11. CDR3 nucleotide sequence: TGTGCCAGCAGCTGGCCGGGACTAGCTGATCCATACGAGCAGTACTTC. Encoded protein: CASSWPGLADPYEQYF.

The chain joins TRBV28 to TRBJ2-7, with TRBD1 matching 7 bases. CDR1 MDHEN and CDR2 SYDVKM come from the germline V gene. This CDR3 has 13 residues. V gave up 10 bases and J gave up 3 bases; unmatched junction bases: 9. In DNA form, the CDR3 reads TGTGCCACCTCTCGGGACAGCAACTACGAGCAGTACTTC. Translation: CATSRDSNYEQYF. Based on the CDR3 plus reference TRBV28 and TRBJ2-7, the full variable domain is DVKVTQSSRYLVKRTGEKVFLECVQDMDHENMFWYRQDPGLGLRLIYFSYDVKMKEKGDIPEGYSVSREKKERFSLILESASTNQTSMYLCATSRDSNYEQYFGPGTRLTVT.

The chain is built from TRBV19 and TRBJ2-3; 9 bases are a match to TRBD2. The J segment lost 4 bases and the V segment lost 3 bases, leaving 11 bases of the junction unmatched. Germline V CDR1 and CDR2: LNHDA, SQIVND (reference sequence). This CDR3 spans 17 amino acids. The CDR3 DNA is TGTGCCAGTAGTATGAAGCGGGGGGTTAGGAGCCCAGATACGCAGTATTTT. This sequence encodes CASSMKRGVRSPDTQYF.

This clone was observed a single time. The chain joins TRBV7-2 to TRBJ2-7, with 7 bases lining up with TRBD1. Germline V gene lookup returns CDR1 SGHTA and CDR2 FQGNSA. V lost 3 bases, J lost 7 bases, and 15 bases stayed unmatched. This CDR3 comprises 16 residues. This CDR3 reads CASSFDLTAGGTEQYF. The CDR3 nucleotides read TGTGCCAGCAGCTTTGACCTCACCGCAGGGGGAACTGAGCAGTACTTC.

The chain couples TRBV19 to TRBJ1-2; no firm D call. V lost 5 bases and J lost 4, with 8 bases in between. The germline gives CDR1 LNHDA, CDR2 SQIVND (reference sequence). The CDR3 length is 12 residues. This CDR3 reads CASSRGTYGYTF. DNA for the CDR3: TGTGCCAGTAGTCGGGGTACCTATGGCTACACCTTC.

This sequence joins TRBV6-2 or TRBV6-3 and TRBJ1-2; a weak D match, TRBD1 (5 bases). This CDR3 is 15 amino acids long. Trimming pared 2 bases from V and 0 bases from J, leaving 10 bases between. Germline V gene lookup returns CDR1 MNHEY and CDR2 SVGEGT. The CDR3 sequence is CASSYQAGANYGYTF. CDR3 bases: TGTGCCAGCAGTTACCAAGCGGGGGCTAACTATGGCTACACCTTC.

The chain couples TRBV19 to TRBJ1-1; D unresolved. V lost 5 bases and J lost 5, with 18 bases in between. The CDR3 contains 15 residues. Germline lookup yields CDR1 LNHDA and CDR2 SQIVND (reference sequence). The CDR3 DNA follows: TGTGCCAGTAGTTCCGCTGCAGGACTGAGGACTGAAGCTTTCTTT. Protein sequence: CASSSAAGLRTEAFF. Drawing the rest from reference TRBV19 and TRBJ1-1, the complete variable domain is DGGITQSPKYLFRKEGQNVTLSCEQNLNHDAMYWYRQDPGQGLRLIYYSQIVNDFQKGDIAEGYSVSREKKESFPLTVTSAQKNPTAFYLCASSSAAGLRTEAFFGQGTRLTVV.

This chain's CDR3 is CATRDRENTEAFF. The DNA of the CDR3 is TGTGCCACGAGGGACAGGGAGAACACTGAAGCTTTCTTT. The V and J genes are TRBV19 and TRBJ1-1; 9 bases are a match to TRBD1. The CDR3 length is 13 residues. CDR1 is LNHDA, CDR2 SQIVND, per germline (reference sequence). V dropped 10 bases and J dropped 1; count of bases not matched to a gene: 4. The complete variable domain, with remaining parts taken from reference TRBV19 and TRBJ1-1, reads DGGITQSPKYLFRKEGQNVTLSCEQNLNHDAMYWYRQDPGQGLRLIYYSQIVNDFQKGDIAEGYSVSREKKESFPLTVTSAQKNPTAFYLCATRDRENTEAFFGQGTRLTVV.

This clone has just one count. The chain recombines TRBV5-6 with TRBJ2-3; the match to TRBD2 covers 12 bases. The junction had 10 bases not matched to a gene; V was cut back by 4 bases and J by 4 bases. The CDR3 sequence is 17 residues long. Germline V CDR1 and CDR2: SGHDT, YYEEEE. The CDR3 nucleotides are TGTGCCAGCAGCCTGCGGGCTAGCGGGGGGGTCCCAGATACGCAGTATTTT. Its translation is CASSLRASGGVPDTQYF.

CDR3 in DNA: TGTGCCAGCAGCTCGCTAGCGGGGGGGCGATTCAATGAGCAGTTCTTC. The encoded protein is CASSSLAGGRFNEQFF. The rearrangement joins TRBV7-2 to TRBJ2-1; 12 nucleotides agree with TRBD2. After removal of 4 bases from V and 6 bases from J, the junction contained 7 bases not matched to a gene. CDR1 is SGHTA and CDR2 is FQGNSA in the germline V gene. CDR3 length: 16 residues.

The V call is TRBV2, the J call TRBJ2-5, with TRBD1 as a possible D gene (6 bases). Germline V gene sequence: CDR1 SNHLY, CDR2 FYNNEI. V was cut by 9 bases and J by 7 bases, with 15 bases left in between. CDR3 length: 12 amino acids. The CDR3: CASAGDEGTQYF. CDR3 coding DNA: TGTGCCAGTGCAGGGGATGAGGGGACCCAGTACTTC.

The chain joins TRBV5-4 to TRBJ2-1, with D unclear. Germline V gene sequence: CDR1 SGHNT, CDR2 YYREEE (reference sequence). The CDR3 has 14 amino acids. V was trimmed by 0 bases and J by 5 bases, leaving 9 bases between them. This CDR3 reads CASSLDLLNNEQFF. The CDR3 bases are TGTGCCAGCAGCTTGGACCTACTGAACAATGAGCAGTTCTTC.

In the case of this clone: A read error may produce the germline difference seen at one junction end. The chain links TRBV7-7 to TRBJ2-5; 9 bases are a match to TRBD1. The germline CDR1 and CDR2 sequences are SSHAT and FNYEAQ (reference sequence). This CDR3 region has 15 residues. The chain's CDR3 is CASSSHRGQMETQYF. The CDR3 DNA is TGTGCTAGCAGCTCACACAGGGGGCAAATGGAGACCCAGTACTTC. Using reference TRBV7-7 and TRBJ2-5 for the parts outside the CDR3, the full variable domain is GAGVSQSPRYKVTKRGQDVTLRCDPISSHATLYWYQQALGQGPEFLTYFNYEAQPDKSGLPSDRFSAERPEGSISTLTIQRTEQRDSAMYRCASSSHRGQMETQYFGPGTRLLVL.

The genes are TRBV5-4 and TRBJ1-2; TRBD1 aligns across 10 bases. Germline V CDR1 and CDR2: SGHNT, YYREEE (reference sequence). The CDR3 is 16 residues long. Trimming took 4 bases from V and 4 from J; bases not matched to a gene: 10. CDR3: CASSGPGQGLGYGYTF. The CDR3 nucleotides are TGTGCCAGCAGCGGCCCGGGACAGGGGTTGGGCTATGGCTACACCTTC.

CDR3 sequence: CASSTKETPMNTEAFF. The DNA for the CDR3 is TGTGCCAGCAGCACCAAGGAGACCCCCATGAACACTGAAGCTTTCTTT. The rearrangement links TRBV11-3 to TRBJ1-1; D unclear. Between the trimmed V and J ends, which lost 5 bases and 0 bases, there was a span of 16 bases. Germline V gene sequence: CDR1 SGHNT, CDR2 YENEEA. This CDR3 spans 16 amino acids.

The chain uses TRBV7-8 and TRBJ2-3, with 11 bases lining up with TRBD2. CDR3 length: 18 residues. Trimming at V came to 0 bases and at J to 2 bases, leaving 7 bases not matched to a gene. In germline, CDR1 is SGHVS, CDR2 FQNEAQ. The CDR3 region is CASSLALGSGGATDTQYF. The CDR3 DNA reads TGTGCCAGCAGCTTAGCGCTGGGTAGCGGGGGGGCCACAGATACGCAGTATTTT.

The gene calls are TRBV6-6 and TRBJ1-5; 9 positions agree with TRBD1. After removal of 2 bases from V and 0 bases from J, the junction contained 2 bases not matched to a gene. CDR3 length: 16 residues. The germline CDR1 and CDR2 sequences are MNHNY and SVGAGI (reference sequence). The CDR3: CASSYRGQGSNQPQHF. Written as DNA, the CDR3 is TGTGCCAGCAGTTACCGGGGACAGGGTAGCAATCAGCCCCAGCATTTT.